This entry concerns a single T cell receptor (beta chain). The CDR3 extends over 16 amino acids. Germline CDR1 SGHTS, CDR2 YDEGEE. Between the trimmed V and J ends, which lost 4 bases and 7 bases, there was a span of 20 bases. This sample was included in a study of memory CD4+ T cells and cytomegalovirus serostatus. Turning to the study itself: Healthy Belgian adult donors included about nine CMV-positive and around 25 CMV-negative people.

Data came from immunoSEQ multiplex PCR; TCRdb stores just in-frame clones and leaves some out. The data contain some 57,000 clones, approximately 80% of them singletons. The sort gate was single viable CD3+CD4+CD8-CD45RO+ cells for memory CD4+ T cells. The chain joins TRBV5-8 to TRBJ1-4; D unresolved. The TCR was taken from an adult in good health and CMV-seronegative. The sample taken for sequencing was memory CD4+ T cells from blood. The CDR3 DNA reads TGTGCCAGCAGCACCCCTTTGAAGGGAAAGGGTGAAAAACTGTTTTTT. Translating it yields CASSTPLKGKGEKLFF.